This note documents a single TCR beta chain sequence. Its antigen specificity is not known. Base qualities are not recorded, but no much larger clone differs from it by a single base. The sample is drawn from a study of control samples from healthy donors and cancer patients (TCRdb year 2020). The CDR3 contains 12 residues, cysteine and phenylalanine counted. Only the CDR3 region is kept as DNA, spanning 36 bases read in frame from base 1. CDR1 SGHDT and CDR2 YYEEEE were looked up in the germline V gene. V sheds 0 bases and J sheds 6 bases, leaving 3 bases between their ends. The library came from the immunoSEQ multiplex PCR assay. Sourced from immuneACCESS, this table was stored by TCRdb with only in-frame sequences that have V and J called. A share of the clones is absent; for the studies checked, an unresolved V gene accounts for under half, and the remainder has no known explanation. This sample holds roughly 200,000 clones; around 93% were observed only once. The leading ten clones occupy more than 1.2% of the sample.

This sequence was found in a man between 18 and 35 years old in good health. This sequence uses TRBV5-6 and TRBJ1-4; no confident D gene assignment can be made. The source material was blood. The DNA sequence is as follows: TGTGCCAGCAGCTTGGGGGATGAAAAACTGTTTTTT. The resulting protein is CASSLGDEKLFF.